Below are 13 T cell receptor beta chains sequenced from a single sample in a study of T cells in Graves' hyperthyroidism and ophthalmopathy. The TCR beta CDR3 regions underwent amplification using RNA transcripts as the source. Carried out on the TCR CDR3, a first-round RT-PCR used the HTBI primer set. TCRdb independently ran MiXCR on the multiplex PCR reads; one entry per CDR3 protein. The repertoire consists of fewer than 800,000 distinct CDR3 sequences, with roughly 15% occurring once and the leading ten covering 8.4%. The specimen sequenced was blood. The receptors shown here come from a young man with Graves' hyperthyroidism.

This clonotype came up many times. DNA of the CDR3: TGCAGTGCTAGAGACCCGGGGGGCGAGAACACTGAAGCTTTCTTT. Translation: CSARDPGGENTEAFF. The gene calls are TRBV20-1 and TRBJ1-1; maybe TRBD1 (6 bases). V gave up 0 bases and J gave up 1 base, with 12 bases separating them. Germline lookup yields CDR1 DFQATT and CDR2 SNEGSKA (reference sequence). The CDR3 covers 15 residues.

The table lists this clonotype with many counts. The CDR3 DNA reads TGCAGTGCTAGTCGAGACCCTAGCTATGGCTACACCTTC. Protein product: CSASRDPSYGYTF. The V gene is TRBV20-1, the J gene TRBJ1-2; D remains ambiguous. There are 13 residues in the CDR3. Trimming pared 3 bases from V and 4 bases from J, leaving 12 bases between. Germline CDR1 reads DFQATT; CDR2 reads SNEGSKA (reference sequence).

There are a few counts of this clonotype. This chain uses TRBV12-5 with TRBJ2-1; 13 nucleotides agree with TRBD2. The CDR3 contains 14 residues. Germline V CDR1 and CDR2: LGHNT, FRNRAP. Unmatched junction bases numbered 4, after V lost 5 bases and J lost 9 bases. The CDR3 loop is CASGPGLAGVEQFF. The DNA of the CDR3 is TGTGCTAGTGGTCCAGGACTAGCGGGAGTTGAGCAGTTCTTC.

V is TRBV12-3 or TRBV12-4 and J is TRBJ1-5; no reliable D call. V was pared by 7 bases and J by 2 bases, with 9 bases between. This CDR3 has 13 residues. CDR3 DNA sequence: TGTGCCAGCACCCCCGACGGCAATCAGCCCCAGCATTTT. It encodes CASTPDGNQPQHF.

The chain couples TRBV7-2 to TRBJ2-7, with D perhaps TRBD1 (5 bases). Deletions cut 5 bases from V and 2 bases from J, with 13 bases between. The CDR3 loop spans 14 amino acids. The germline V gene has CDR1 SGHTA and CDR2 FQGNSA. Here the CDR3 reads CASSHVTGTYEQYF. DNA of the CDR3: TGTGCCAGCAGCCACGTCACAGGTACCTACGAGCAGTACTTC.

V usage is TRBV19 and J usage is TRBJ2-7; TRBD2 is a possible D gene (6 bases). V lost 4 bases, J lost 2 bases, and 18 bases lay in between. This CDR3 has 16 residues. The germline CDR1 and CDR2 sequences are LNHDA and SQIVND (reference sequence). CDR3 loop: CASSRGGDGSTYEQYF. The CDR3 DNA follows: TGTGCCAGTAGTAGAGGAGGGGACGGATCTACCTACGAGCAGTACTTC.

Points on this clonotype: The junction differs from germline at one of its ends, possibly a read error. The chain has TRBV3-1 and TRBJ1-1; D uncertain. The CDR3 is 14 amino acids. CDR1 is LGHDT and CDR2 is YNNKEL in the germline V gene (reference sequence). CDR3 coding DNA: TGTGCCGGCAGCCAGAGGCGGGAGAGGGCTGAAGCTTTCTTT. It codes for CAGSQRRERAEAFF. The full variable domain, in which reference TRBV3-1 and TRBJ1-1 provide the parts outside the CDR3, is DTAVSQTPKYLVTQMGNDKSIKCEQNLGHDTMYWYKQDSKKFLKIMFSYNNKELIINETVPNRFSPKSPDKAHLNLHINSLELGDSAVYFCAGSQRRERAEAFFGQGTRLTVV.

This clonotype showed up many times. This chain links TRBV3-1 with TRBJ1-6, with D tentatively TRBD1 (5 bases). Per the germline V gene, CDR1 is LGHDT and CDR2 is YNNKEL (reference sequence). V dropped 2 bases and J dropped 0 bases, with 23 bases sitting between them. CDR3 length: 21 residues. CDR3 coding DNA: TGTGCCAGCAGCCAAACCCCCGGAGGACCGGGGCAGAGCTCCTATAATTCACCCCTCCACTTT. Translated: CASSQTPGGPGQSSYNSPLHF.

The sample holds a few counts of this clonotype. CDR3 nucleotides: TGTGCCAGCAGCCGTTATCTCGGAAGCGGATCCTACAATGAGCAGTTCTTC. Its protein is CASSRYLGSGSYNEQFF. The J gene is TRBJ2-1, the V gene TRBV5-4; possibly TRBD2 for D (5 bases). The CDR3 spans 17 residues. Germline CDR1 is SGHNT and CDR2 is YYREEE (reference sequence). V dropped 4 bases and J dropped 1 base, with 18 bases sitting between them.

A note on this clonotype: A read error may be the cause here, since a much bigger clone is one base away. The CDR3 sequence is CASRFPGRESQYF. DNA of the CDR3: TGTGCCAGCAGGTTCCCGGGGCGGGAGAGCCAGTACTTC. The genes are TRBV7-9 and TRBJ2-5; 7 bases align to TRBD2. The CDR3 has 13 residues. Germline values: CDR1 SEHNR, CDR2 FQNEAQ (reference sequence).

This clonotype has ten or more counts. The chain carries TRBV11-2 and TRBJ2-3; possible D gene TRBD2, 6 bases. Germline CDR1 and CDR2: SGHAT and FQNNGV. This CDR3 has 15 residues. The V end lost 2 bases, the J end lost 2 bases, and 11 bases lay between the germline ends. The CDR3 spells CASSLIGGITDTQYF. In DNA form, the CDR3 reads TGTGCCAGCAGCTTAATTGGCGGGATCACAGATACGCAGTATTTT.

This clonotype was counted many times. V and J are TRBV28 and TRBJ1-1; no firm D call. This CDR3 is 12 amino acids long. Trimming took 6 bases from V and 4 from J, leaving 9 bases between them. CDR1 and CDR2 (germline): MDHEN, SYDVKM. This CDR3 reads CASSPLGTEAFF. The CDR3 DNA is TGTGCCAGCAGCCCCCTAGGCACTGAAGCTTTCTTT.

This clonotype was picked up many times. This rearrangement joins TRBV29-1 to TRBJ2-3; D uncertain. This CDR3 contains 10 residues. Trimming removed 6 bases from V and 6 bases from J, with 7 bases in between. Germline V gene lookup returns CDR1 SQVTM and CDR2 ANQGSEA. CDR3 nucleotide sequence: TGCAGCGTCAGAGTGGATACGCAGTATTTT. Amino acid sequence: CSVRVDTQYF.